This TCR beta chain was observed in a study of cytomegalovirus exposure and HLA in healthy donors. Whole-study findings and limits: The authors later found most CMV-associated TCR beta chains appeared HLA-restricted.

This clone was observed a handful of times. Antigen specificity is unknown. A multiplex PCR was run with 60 Vbeta primers and 13 Jbeta primers. Here immunoSEQ multiplex PCR was the method, and the copy in TCRdb shows in-frame clones only, minus some. The sample lists roughly 150,000 clones, more than 75% seen once, with 5.5% to 7% in the top ten. The receptor was derived from a woman aged 40 to 50 in good health and CMV-seropositive. The sequenced sample was PBMCs.

In nucleotides, the CDR3 is TGTGCCAGCAGTTCCTCGATGCCCCTATACGAGCAGTACTTC. Its protein is CASSSSMPLYEQYF. The rearrangement joins TRBV27 to TRBJ2-7; D not certain. Germline CDR1 is MNHEY and CDR2 is SMNVEV (reference sequence). The germline V and J ends were trimmed by 4 bases and 4 bases, with 14 bases remaining between them. The CDR3 is 14 residues long.